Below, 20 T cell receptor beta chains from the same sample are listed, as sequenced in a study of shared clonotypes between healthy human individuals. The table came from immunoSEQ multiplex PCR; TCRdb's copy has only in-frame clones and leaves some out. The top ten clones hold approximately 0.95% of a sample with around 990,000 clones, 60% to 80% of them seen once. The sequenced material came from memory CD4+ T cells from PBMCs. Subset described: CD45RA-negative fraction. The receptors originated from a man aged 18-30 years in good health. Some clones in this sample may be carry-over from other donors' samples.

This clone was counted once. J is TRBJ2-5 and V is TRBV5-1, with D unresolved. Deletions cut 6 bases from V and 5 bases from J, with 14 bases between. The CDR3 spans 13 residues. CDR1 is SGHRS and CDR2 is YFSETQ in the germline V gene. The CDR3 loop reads CASIRSAGETQYF. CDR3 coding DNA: TGCGCCAGCATAAGGTCCGCTGGGGAGACCCAGTACTTC.

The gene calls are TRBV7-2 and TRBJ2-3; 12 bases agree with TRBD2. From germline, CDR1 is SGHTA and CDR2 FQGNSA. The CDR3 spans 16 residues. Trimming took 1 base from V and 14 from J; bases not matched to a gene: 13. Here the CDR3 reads CASSLGLAGEWGARYF. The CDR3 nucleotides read TGTGCCAGCAGCTTAGGACTAGCGGGAGAATGGGGCGCCCGGTATTTT.

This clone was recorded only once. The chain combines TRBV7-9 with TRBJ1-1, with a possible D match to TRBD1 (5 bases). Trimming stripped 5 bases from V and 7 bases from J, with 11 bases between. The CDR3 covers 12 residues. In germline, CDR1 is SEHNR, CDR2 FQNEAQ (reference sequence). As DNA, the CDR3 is TGTGCCAGCAGCCTACTAGGGGTTGAAGCTTTCTTT. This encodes CASSLLGVEAFF.

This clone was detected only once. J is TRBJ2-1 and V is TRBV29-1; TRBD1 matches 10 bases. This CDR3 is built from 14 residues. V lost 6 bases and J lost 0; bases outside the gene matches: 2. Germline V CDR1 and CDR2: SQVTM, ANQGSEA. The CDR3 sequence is CSVRDRGSYNEQFF. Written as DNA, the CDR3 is TGCAGCGTGAGGGACAGGGGCTCCTACAATGAGCAGTTCTTC.

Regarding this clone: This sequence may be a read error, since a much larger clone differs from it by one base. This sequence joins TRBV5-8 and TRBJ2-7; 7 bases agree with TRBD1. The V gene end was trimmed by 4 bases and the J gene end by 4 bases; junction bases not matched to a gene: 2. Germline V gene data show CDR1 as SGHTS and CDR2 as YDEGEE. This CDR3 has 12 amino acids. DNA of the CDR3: TGTGCCAGCAGCCTGACAGGGTACGAGCAGTACTTC. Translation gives CASSLTGYEQYF.

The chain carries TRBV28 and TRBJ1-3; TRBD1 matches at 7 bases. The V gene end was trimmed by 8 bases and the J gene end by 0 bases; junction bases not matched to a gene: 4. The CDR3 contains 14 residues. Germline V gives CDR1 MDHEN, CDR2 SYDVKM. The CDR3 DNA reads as TGTGCCAGCGAGACAGGGAGCTCTGGAAACACCATATATTTT. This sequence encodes CASETGSSGNTIYF.

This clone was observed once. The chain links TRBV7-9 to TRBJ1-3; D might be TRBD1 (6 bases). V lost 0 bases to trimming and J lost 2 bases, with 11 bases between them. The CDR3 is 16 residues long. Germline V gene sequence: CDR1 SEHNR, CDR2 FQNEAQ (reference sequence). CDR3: CASSLAGTNPGNTIYF. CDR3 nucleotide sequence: TGTGCCAGCAGCTTAGCCGGGACAAACCCTGGAAACACCATATATTTT.

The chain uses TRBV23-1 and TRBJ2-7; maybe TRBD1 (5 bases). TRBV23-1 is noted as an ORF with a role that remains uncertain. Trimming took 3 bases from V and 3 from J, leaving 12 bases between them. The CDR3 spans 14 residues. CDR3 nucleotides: TGCGCCAGCAGTCATCCAGGGAAGGTCTACGAGCAGTACTTC. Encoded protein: CASSHPGKVYEQYF.

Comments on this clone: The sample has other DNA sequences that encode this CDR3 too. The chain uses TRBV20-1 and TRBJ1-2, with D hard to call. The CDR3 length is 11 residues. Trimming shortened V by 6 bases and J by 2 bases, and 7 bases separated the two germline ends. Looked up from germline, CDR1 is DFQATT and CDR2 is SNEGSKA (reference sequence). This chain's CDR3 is CSARPNYGYTF. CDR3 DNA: TGCAGTGCCCGGCCCAACTATGGCTACACCTTC.

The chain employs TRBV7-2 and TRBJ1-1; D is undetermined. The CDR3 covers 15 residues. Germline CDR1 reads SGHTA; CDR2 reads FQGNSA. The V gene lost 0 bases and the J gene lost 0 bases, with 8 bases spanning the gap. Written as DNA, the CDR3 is TGTGCCAGCAGCTTAGCTTCCGGGCTGAACACTGAAGCTTTCTTT. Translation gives CASSLASGLNTEAFF.

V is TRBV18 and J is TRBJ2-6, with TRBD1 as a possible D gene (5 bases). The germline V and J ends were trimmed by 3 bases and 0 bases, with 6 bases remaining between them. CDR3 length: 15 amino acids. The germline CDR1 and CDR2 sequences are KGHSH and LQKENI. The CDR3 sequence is CASSPDSSGANVLTF. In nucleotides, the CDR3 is TGTGCCAGCTCACCCGACAGCTCTGGGGCCAACGTCCTGACTTTC. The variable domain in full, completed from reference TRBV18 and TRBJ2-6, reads NAGVMQNPRHLVRRRGQEARLRCSPMKGHSHVYWYRQLPEEGLKFMVYLQKENIIDESGMPKERFSAEFPKEGPSILRIQQVVRGDSAAYFCASSPDSSGANVLTFGAGSRLTVL.

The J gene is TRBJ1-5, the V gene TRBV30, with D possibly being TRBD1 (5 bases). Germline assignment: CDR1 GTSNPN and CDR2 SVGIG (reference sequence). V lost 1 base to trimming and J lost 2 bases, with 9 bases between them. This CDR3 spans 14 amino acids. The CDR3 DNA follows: TGTGCCTGGAGTGGGGGGGTCCGCAATCAGCCCCAGCATTTT. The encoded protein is CAWSGGVRNQPQHF.

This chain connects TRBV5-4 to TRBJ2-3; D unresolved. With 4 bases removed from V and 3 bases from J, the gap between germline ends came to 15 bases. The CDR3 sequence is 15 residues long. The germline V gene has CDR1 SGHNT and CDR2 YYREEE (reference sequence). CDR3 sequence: CASSIGSLMTDTQYF. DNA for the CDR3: TGTGCCAGCAGCATCGGCTCTTTAATGACAGATACGCAGTATTTT.

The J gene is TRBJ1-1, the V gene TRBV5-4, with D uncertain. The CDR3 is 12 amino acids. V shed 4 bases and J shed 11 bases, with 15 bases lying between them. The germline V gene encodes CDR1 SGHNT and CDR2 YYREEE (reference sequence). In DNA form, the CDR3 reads TGTGCCAGCAGCCGTATGACGGGGATGGCTTTCTTT. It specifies CASSRMTGMAFF.

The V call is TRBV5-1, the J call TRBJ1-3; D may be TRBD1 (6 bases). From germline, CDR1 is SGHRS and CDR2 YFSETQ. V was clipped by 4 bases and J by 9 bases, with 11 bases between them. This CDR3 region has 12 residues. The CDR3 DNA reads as TGCGCCAGCAGCACAACAGGGTCCACCATATATTTT. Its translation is CASSTTGSTIYF.

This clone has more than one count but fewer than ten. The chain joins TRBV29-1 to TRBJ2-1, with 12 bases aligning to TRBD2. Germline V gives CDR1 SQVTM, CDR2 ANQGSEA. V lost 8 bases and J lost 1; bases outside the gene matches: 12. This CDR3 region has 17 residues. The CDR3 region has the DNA TGCAGCCTTGGGGGACTAGCGGGTTTACAGTCCTACAATGAGCAGTTCTTC. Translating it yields CSLGGLAGLQSYNEQFF.

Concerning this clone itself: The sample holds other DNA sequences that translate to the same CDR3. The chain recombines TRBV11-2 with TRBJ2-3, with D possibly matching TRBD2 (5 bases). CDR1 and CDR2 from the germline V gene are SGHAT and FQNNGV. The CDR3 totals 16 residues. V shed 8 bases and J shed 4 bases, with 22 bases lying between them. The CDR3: CASALGGAMGADTQYF. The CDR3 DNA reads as TGTGCCAGCGCCTTGGGTGGCGCGATGGGAGCAGATACGCAGTATTTT.

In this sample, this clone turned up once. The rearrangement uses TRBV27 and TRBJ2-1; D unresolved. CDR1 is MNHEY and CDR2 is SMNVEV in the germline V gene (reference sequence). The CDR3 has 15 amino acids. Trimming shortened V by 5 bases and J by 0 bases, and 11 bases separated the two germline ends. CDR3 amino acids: CASSPSASSYNEQFF. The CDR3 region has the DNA TGTGCCAGCAGTCCTTCTGCGAGCTCCTACAATGAGCAGTTCTTC.

This CDR3 reads CASSFGGGRSEQFF. The CDR3 DNA is TGTGCCAGCAGCTTTGGTGGAGGTCGGAGTGAGCAGTTCTTC. V is TRBV7-9 and J is TRBJ2-1, with D possibly matching TRBD2 (5 bases). This CDR3 comprises 14 residues. Germline CDR1 reads SEHNR; CDR2 reads FQNEAQ (reference sequence). V shed 3 bases and J shed 9 bases, with 15 bases lying between them.

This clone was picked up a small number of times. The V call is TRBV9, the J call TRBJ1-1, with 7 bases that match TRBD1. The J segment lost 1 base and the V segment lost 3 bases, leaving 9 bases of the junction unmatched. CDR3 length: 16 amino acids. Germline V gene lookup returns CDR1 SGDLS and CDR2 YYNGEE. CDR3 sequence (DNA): TGTGCCAGCAGCGCGCGAGGAGACAGGGCGAACACTGAAGCTTTCTTT. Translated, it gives CASSARGDRANTEAFF.